A single sample gave rise to the 4 T cell receptor beta chains below, sequenced in a study of radiation and T cells in renal cell carcinoma. The treatment is: 15 Gy SBRT to primary tumor, nephrectomy 4 weeks later. Here immunoSEQ multiplex PCR was the method, and the copy in TCRdb shows in-frame clones only, minus some. This sample has some 5,000 clones; roughly three fifths occur once, and the top ten carry about half. The sequencing used tumor tissue, collected from a patient whose treatment included radiotherapy and nephrectomy. Receptors originate from a man between 60 and 75 years old with renal cell carcinoma.

The rearrangement joins TRBV5-1 to TRBJ2-7; TRBD2 agrees at 7 bases. Trimming cost V 1 base and J 5 bases; bases outside gene matches: 12. The CDR3 runs 16 residues. Germline-derived CDR1 and CDR2 are SGHRS and YFSETQ. The chain's CDR3 is CASSLRGKRESDEQYF. CDR3 in DNA: TGCGCCAGCAGCTTGCGTGGTAAGCGGGAATCTGACGAGCAGTACTTC.

The J gene is TRBJ2-3, the V gene TRBV7-6; D remains unclear. The CDR3 has 13 residues. Germline CDR1 SGHVS, CDR2 FNYEAQ. V shed 2 bases and J shed 1 base, with 4 bases lying between them. CDR3: CASSLFGTDTQYF. CDR3 DNA: TGTGCCAGCAGCTTATTCGGCACAGATACGCAGTATTTT. Full variable domain (missing parts from reference TRBV7-6 and TRBJ2-3): GAGVSQSPRYKVTKRGQDVALRCDPISGHVSLYWYRQALGQGPEFLTYFNYEAQQDKSGLPNDRFSAERPEGSISTLTIQRTEQRDSAMYRCASSLFGTDTQYFGPGTRLTVL.

In this sample, this clone turned up a few times. The genes are TRBV9 and TRBJ2-7; 7 bases are a match to TRBD2. The CDR3 consists of 14 residues. Germline values: CDR1 SGDLS, CDR2 YYNGEE. The V gene end was trimmed by 4 bases and the J gene end by 3 bases; junction bases not matched to a gene: 7. CDR3 amino acids: CASSPPGLHYEQYF. The CDR3 DNA sequence: TGTGCCAGCAGCCCGCCGGGACTACACTACGAGCAGTACTTC.

The chain combines TRBV6-6 with TRBJ1-2, with D maybe TRBD1 (6 bases). CDR1 and CDR2 from the germline V gene are MNHNY and SVGAGI (reference sequence). This CDR3 spans 16 amino acids. The ends were cut back, 7 bases at V and 0 bases at J, with 18 bases in the middle. This chain's CDR3 is CASTEHRTASNYGYTF. As DNA, the CDR3 is TGTGCCAGCACCGAACATCGGACAGCTTCTAACTATGGCTACACCTTC.